Included here is one T cell receptor beta chain sequence, with context. Its antigen remains undetermined. No base-level quality is on record; no much larger clone is a single base apart. This sample is drawn from a study of blood T cell repertoires in COVID-19 (TCRdb year 2020). Context from the whole study: Samples from collaborators originated in the United States, Italy and Spain and spanned both the acute and convalescent phases of COVID-19. The prospective study material was composed of cDNA or gDNA derived from T cells, B-cell-depleted T cells, or PBMCs. The dataset comprised deeply sampled blood TCRbeta repertoires from subjects exposed to, actively infected with, or recovered from COVID-19. A freely available public database, intended as a resource for researchers studying the immune response to SARS-CoV-2, is where the repertoires were released. The samples were drawn from two sources: the first 160 participants of the ongoing ImmuneRACE study, and 1,000 to 1,500 subjects contributed by 6 global collaborators. Sample metadata almost always included a de-identified subject ID, COVID-19 status, age in years and sex. HLA class I and class II types, where available, came from metadata supplied by the sample provider rather than from assay-based typing.

What the research found in general, with its limitations: The amount of clinical and demographic metadata varied by source and participant and was provided uncurated.

Whole blood was collected in K2EDTA tubes by collaborating institutions according to the institutions' own protocols. For TCRbeta analysis, collaborators shipped samples as frozen whole blood, isolated PBMCs, or DNA extracted from either of those sample types. Trimming leaves V shorter by 1 base and J shorter by 5 bases, with the junction holding 2 bases beyond the gene matches. CDR1 and CDR2 (SGHTA, FQGNSA) derive from the germline V gene. The CDR3 starts with the cysteine, ends with the phenylalanine, and has 15 residues. The DNA shown is the 45-base CDR3, in frame from base 1. TCRbeta CDR3 regions were amplified from genomic DNA by means of the immunoSEQ Assay, a bias-controlled multiplex PCR. The paper's data handling went like this. The number of nucleated cells in each sample was estimated by amplification of reference gene primers within the assay. Sequence reads were collapsed and filtered to measure the absolute abundance of every unique TCRbeta CDR3 rearrangement. For each sample, productive Simpson clonality was calculated as the square root of Simpson's diversity index across productive rearrangements. TCRdb re-hosts the immuneACCESS table, in-frame sequences only. Its copies lack some clones; in the studies checked, an unresolved V gene accounts for under half of them, and the cause for the rest is not known. That table supplies the V and J calls and clone size; D and trimming were determined from the DNA. In all, the sample holds roughly 110,000 clones, and 88% of those were seen once. The ten largest account for 6.5% to 7% of the sample.

The specimen sequenced was peripheral blood. This clonotype originated in a man aged 50 to 59 with active or convalescent COVID-19. The sequence links TRBV7-2 to TRBJ2-1, with 10 bases in between that match TRBD1. CDR3 protein: CASSLVGTGDNEQFF. The sequenced DNA is TGTGCCAGCAGCTTAGTTGGGACAGGGGACAATGAGCAGTTCTTC.